Below are 3 T cell receptor beta chains sequenced from a single sample in a study of blood T cell repertoires in COVID-19. The method was immunoSEQ multiplex PCR; TCRdb's version includes in-frame clones alone and lacks a portion of them. The top ten clones hold around 2.4% of a sample with about 200,000 clones, approximately 86% of them seen once. Material: PBMCs or T cells enriched from blood (not recorded which). Receptor source: a woman aged 25 to 39 who had recovered from COVID-19.

The V and J genes are TRBV7-9 and TRBJ1-6, with D tentatively TRBD1 (5 bases). CDR1 is SEHNR and CDR2 is FQNEAQ in the germline V gene (reference sequence). V lost 2 bases to trimming and J lost 14 bases, with 16 bases between them. This CDR3 contains 14 residues. As DNA, the CDR3 is TGTGCCAGCAGCTTATCCCGGGGGAATGGGGCCCTCCACTTT. Encoded protein: CASSLSRGNGALHF.

V and J are TRBV5-4 and TRBJ2-4; 10 bases line up with TRBD1. V dropped 4 bases and J dropped 6; count of bases not matched to a gene: 10. Germline values: CDR1 SGHNT, CDR2 YYREEE (reference sequence). The CDR3 is made up of 16 amino acids. CDR3 sequence (DNA): TGTGCCAGCAGCAACGACAGGGGGCAGGGTAGAAACATTCAGTACTTC. This translates into CASSNDRGQGRNIQYF.

CDR3 region: CASSPGTEETQYF. The DNA of the CDR3 is TGTGCCAGCAGCCCTGGGACAGAAGAGACCCAGTACTTC. The rearrangement uses TRBV7-9 and TRBJ2-5, with 7 nucleotides matching TRBD1. The CDR3 covers 13 residues. Per germline, CDR1 SEHNR and CDR2 FQNEAQ (reference sequence). The trim removed 5 bases at V and 3 bases at J, leaving 3 bases unmatched.